The clone carrying this TCR beta chain has more than one count but fewer than ten. The antigen is not known. The data were obtained in a study of blood T cells in healthy people across ages. Study results and limitations: In older individuals, TCR beta diversity per million T cells was lower, falling roughly linearly with age.

The V and J ends lost 7 bases and 2 bases, in that order; junction bases with no gene match: 6. This CDR3 is built from 14 residues. The individuals who served as donors were healthy Caucasians living in Russia, aged roughly 6 to 100. The use of a sample-barcoded 5' primer and a J-beta primer mix characterized a second PCR of 7 to 11 cycles. TCRdb re-called the 5' RACE reads through MiXCR, storing one row per CDR3 protein. Found here are 710,000 or so distinct CDR3 sequences, about a fifth of them singletons; the top ten hold 22%. V is TRBV12-3 or TRBV12-4 and J is TRBJ2-3, with TRBD1 identical over 7 bases. Sequencing input: blood. This clonotype was obtained from an older man in good health. CDR3 in DNA: TGTGCCAGCAAGAGGGACAGAAACACAGATACGCAGTATTTT. This sequence encodes CASKRDRNTDTQYF.